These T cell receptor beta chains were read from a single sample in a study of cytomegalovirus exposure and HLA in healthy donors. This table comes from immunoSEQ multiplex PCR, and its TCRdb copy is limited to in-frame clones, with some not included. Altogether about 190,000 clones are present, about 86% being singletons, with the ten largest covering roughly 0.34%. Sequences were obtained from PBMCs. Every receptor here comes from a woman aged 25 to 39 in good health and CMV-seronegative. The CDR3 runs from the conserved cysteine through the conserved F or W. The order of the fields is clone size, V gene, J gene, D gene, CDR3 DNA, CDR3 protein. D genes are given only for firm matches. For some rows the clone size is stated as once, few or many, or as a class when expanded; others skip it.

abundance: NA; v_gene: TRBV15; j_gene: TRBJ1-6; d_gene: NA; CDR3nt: TGTGCCACCAGCAGAGATGGGCTGCGGGCCCTCCACTTT; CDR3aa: CATSRDGLRALHF
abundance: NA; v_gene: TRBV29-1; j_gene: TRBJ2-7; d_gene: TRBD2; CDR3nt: TGCAGCGTTGCAGGAGCGGGGGTGGCTGGCGGGAACGAGCAGTACTTC; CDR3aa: CSVAGAGVAGGNEQYF
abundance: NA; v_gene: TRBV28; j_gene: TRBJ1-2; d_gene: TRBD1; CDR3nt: TGTGCCAGCAGTGGGGTTGACAGGGGAGACTATGGCTACACCTTC; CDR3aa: CASSGVDRGDYGYTF
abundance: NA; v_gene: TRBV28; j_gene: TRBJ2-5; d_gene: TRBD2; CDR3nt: TGTGCCAGCAGTATAGCGGGGGGGCGAGAGACCCAGTACTTC; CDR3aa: CASSIAGGRETQYF
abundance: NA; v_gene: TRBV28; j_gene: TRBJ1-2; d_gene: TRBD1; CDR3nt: TGTGCCAGCAGTTGGGGGACAGAAAATTATGGCTACACCTTC; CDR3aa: CASSWGTENYGYTF
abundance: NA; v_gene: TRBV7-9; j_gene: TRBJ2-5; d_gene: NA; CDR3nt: TGTGCCAGCAGCTTATTGCGGCAGGAGACCCAGTACTTC; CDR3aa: CASSLLRQETQYF
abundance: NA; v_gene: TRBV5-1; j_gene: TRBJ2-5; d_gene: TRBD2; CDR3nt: TGCGCCAGCAGCGCGCAACTAGCGGGGTCTCAAGAGACCCAGTACTTC; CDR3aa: CASSAQLAGSQETQYF
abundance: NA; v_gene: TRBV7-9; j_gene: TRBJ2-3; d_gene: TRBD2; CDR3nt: TGTGCCAGCAGCCGCGGACTAGCGGGGTTTGGAGATACGCAGTATTTT; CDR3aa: CASSRGLAGFGDTQYF
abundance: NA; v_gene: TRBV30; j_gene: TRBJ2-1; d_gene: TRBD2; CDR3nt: TGTGCCTGGGAGAGCGGGGGAAGGAGTGAGCAGTTCTTC; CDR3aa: CAWESGGRSEQFF
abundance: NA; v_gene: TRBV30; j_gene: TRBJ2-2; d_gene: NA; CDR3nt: TGTGCCTGGAGTGTACGAGGAACCGGGGAGCTGTTTTTT; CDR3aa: CAWSVRGTGELFF
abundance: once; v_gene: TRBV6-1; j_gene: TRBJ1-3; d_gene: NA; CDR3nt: TGTGCCGGGGGACAAATTTCTGGAAACACCATATATTTT; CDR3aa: CAGGQISGNTIYF
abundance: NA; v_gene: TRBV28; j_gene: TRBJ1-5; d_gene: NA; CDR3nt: TGTGCCAGCAGTAAACAGGGTATTCGCAATCAGCCCCAGCATTTT; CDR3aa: CASSKQGIRNQPQHF
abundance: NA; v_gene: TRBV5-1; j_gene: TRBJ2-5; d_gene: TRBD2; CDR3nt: TGCGCCAGCAGCCCCACACTAGCGGGGGGAGGAGAGACCCAGTACTTC; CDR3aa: CASSPTLAGGGETQYF
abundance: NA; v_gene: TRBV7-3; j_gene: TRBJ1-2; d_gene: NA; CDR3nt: TGTGCCAGCAGCTTACACCCCCCTGATAGGGGGTATGGCTACACCTTC; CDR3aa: CASSLHPPDRGYGYTF
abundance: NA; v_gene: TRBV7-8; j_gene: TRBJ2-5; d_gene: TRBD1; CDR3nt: TGTGCCAGCAGCTTAATCCCAGCAGGGGGCGCAGAGACCCAGTACTTC; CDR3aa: CASSLIPAGGAETQYF
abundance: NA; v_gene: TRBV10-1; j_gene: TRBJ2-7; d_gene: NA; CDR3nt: TGCGCCAGCAGTGTGGAGCGGACCAACAACGAGCAGTACTTC; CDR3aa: CASSVERTNNEQYF
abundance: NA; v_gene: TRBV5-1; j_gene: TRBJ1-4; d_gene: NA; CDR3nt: TGCGCCAGCAGCCCCGGGACTTACGCCCTTGCAACTAATGAAAAACTGTTTTTT; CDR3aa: CASSPGTYALATNEKLFF
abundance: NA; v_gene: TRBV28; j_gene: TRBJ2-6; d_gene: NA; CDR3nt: TGTGCCAGCAAATCACTCACAGGGTTGGGGGCCAACGTCCTGACTTTC; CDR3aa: CASKSLTGLGANVLTF
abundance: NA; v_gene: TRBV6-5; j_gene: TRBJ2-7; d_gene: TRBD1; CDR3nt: TGTGCCAGCAGTACGACAGGGGGGTTGCGCTACGAGCAGTACTTC; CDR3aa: CASSTTGGLRYEQYF
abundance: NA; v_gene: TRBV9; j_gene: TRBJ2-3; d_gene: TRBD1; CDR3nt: TGTGCCAGCGGCGCGGGACAGGTCACAGATACGCAGTATTTT; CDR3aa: CASGAGQVTDTQYF
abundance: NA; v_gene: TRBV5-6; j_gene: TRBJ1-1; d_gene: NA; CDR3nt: TGTGCCAGTGAAACGGACACTGAAGCTTTCTTT; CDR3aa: CASETDTEAFF
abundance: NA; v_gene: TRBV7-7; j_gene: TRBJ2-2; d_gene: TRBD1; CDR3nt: TGTGCTAGCAGCTCACAGGGGGAAAGCGGGGAGCTGTTTTTT; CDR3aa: CASSSQGESGELFF
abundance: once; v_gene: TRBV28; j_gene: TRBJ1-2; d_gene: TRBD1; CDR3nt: TGTGCCAGCAGGGTAGGGGGCGGCTATGGCTACACCTTC; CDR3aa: CASRVGGGYGYTF
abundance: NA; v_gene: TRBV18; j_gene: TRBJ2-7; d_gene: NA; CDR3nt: TGTGCCAGCTCACCAGTATGGACTGATCTTTACGAGCAGTACTTC; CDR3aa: CASSPVWTDLYEQYF
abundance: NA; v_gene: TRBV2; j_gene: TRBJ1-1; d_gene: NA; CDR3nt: TGTGCCAGCACCTGGGCCACCTACACTGAAGCTTTCTTT; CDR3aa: CASTWATYTEAFF
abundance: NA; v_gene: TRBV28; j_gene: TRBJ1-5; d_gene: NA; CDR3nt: TGTGCCAGCAGTTTGGGTCTAGGCAATCAGCCCCAGCATTTT; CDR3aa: CASSLGLGNQPQHF
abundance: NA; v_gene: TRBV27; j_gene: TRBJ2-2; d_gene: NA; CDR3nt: TGTGCCAGCAGGTGGACAGAGGGCGGGGGGGAGCTGTTTTTT; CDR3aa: CASRWTEGGGELFF
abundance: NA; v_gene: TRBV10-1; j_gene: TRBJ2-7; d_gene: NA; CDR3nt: TGCGCCAGCAGTGGGTCAGGGAGGCCCTACGAGCAGTACTTC; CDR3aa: CASSGSGRPYEQYF
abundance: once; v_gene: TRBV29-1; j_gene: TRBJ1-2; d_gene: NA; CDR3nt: TGCAGCGTTGAGGCGGGTTGGGTTGGTAGTGGCTACACCTTC; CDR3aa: CSVEAGWVGSGYTF
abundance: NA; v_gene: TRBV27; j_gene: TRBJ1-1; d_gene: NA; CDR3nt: TGTGCCAGCAGTTTAACGCTAGGGGAGGGCACTGAAGCTTTCTTT; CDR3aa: CASSLTLGEGTEAFF
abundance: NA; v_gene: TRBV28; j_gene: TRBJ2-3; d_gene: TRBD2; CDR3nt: TGTGCCAGCAGTTCAGCGGGGGACCGGGATACGCAGTATTTT; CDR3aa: CASSSAGDRDTQYF
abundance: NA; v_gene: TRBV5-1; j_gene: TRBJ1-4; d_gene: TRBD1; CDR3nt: TGCGCCAGCAGCGGCCGACAGGGGACTAATGAAAAACTGTTTTTT; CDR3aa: CASSGRQGTNEKLFF
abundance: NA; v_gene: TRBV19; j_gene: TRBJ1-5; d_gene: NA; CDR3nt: TGTGCCAGTACCACTAACTACAGGAATCAGCCCCAGCATTTT; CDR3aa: CASTTNYRNQPQHF
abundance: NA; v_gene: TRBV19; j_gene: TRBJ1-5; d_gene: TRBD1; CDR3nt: TGTGCCAGTAGTATTGGAGACAGGGGCGCCAATCAGCCCCAGCATTTT; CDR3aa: CASSIGDRGANQPQHF
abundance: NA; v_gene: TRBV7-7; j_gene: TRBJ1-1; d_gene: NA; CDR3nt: TGTGCTAGCAGCTTATTCCTACAGAACGGCACTGAAGCTTTCTTT; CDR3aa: CASSLFLQNGTEAFF
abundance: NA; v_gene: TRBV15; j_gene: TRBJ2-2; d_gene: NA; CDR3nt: TGTGCCACCAGCAGAGCTATCGGGGAGCTGTTTTTT; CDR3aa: CATSRAIGELFF
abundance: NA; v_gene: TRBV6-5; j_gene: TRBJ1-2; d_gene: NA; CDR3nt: TGTGCCAGCAGTACCCGGCCCGGGGGAGGCTACACCTTC; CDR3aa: CASSTRPGGGYTF
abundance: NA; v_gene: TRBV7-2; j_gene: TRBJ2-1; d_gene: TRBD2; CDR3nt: TGTGCCAGCAGCCCATACGGACTAGCTCCGGGCAATGAGCAGTTCTTC; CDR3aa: CASSPYGLAPGNEQFF
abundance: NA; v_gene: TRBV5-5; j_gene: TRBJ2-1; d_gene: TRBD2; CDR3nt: TGTGCCAGCAGCTCTTCCGGGACTAGGGGCAATGAGCAGTTCTTC; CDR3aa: CASSSSGTRGNEQFF